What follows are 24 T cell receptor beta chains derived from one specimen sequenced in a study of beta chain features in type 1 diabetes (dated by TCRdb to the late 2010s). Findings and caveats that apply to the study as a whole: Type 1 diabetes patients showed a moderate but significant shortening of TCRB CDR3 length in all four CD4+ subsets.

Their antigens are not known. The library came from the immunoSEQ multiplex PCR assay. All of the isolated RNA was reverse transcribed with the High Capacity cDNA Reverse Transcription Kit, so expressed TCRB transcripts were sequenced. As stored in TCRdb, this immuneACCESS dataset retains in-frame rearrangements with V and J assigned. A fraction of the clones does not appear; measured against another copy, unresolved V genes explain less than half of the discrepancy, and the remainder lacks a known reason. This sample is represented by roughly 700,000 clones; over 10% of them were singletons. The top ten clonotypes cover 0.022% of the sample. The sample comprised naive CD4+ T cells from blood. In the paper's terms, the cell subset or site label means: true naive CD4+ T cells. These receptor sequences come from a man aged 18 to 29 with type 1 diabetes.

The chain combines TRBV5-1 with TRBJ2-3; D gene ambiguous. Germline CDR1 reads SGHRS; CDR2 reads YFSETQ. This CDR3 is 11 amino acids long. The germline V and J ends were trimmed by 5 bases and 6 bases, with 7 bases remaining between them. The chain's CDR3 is CASRTTDTQYF. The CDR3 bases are TGCGCCAGCAGGACGACGGATACGCAGTATTTT.

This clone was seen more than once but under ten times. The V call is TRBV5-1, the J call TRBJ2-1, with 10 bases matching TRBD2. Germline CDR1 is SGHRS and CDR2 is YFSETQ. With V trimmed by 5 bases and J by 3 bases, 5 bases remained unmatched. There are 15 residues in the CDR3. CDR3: CASRLAGTLYNEQFF. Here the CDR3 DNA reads TGCGCCAGCAGACTAGCGGGGACCCTCTACAATGAGCAGTTCTTC.

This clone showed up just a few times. This CDR3 is CASSQDGTGPTNEKLFF. CDR3 nucleotides: TGCGCCAGCAGCCAAGATGGGACAGGTCCAACTAATGAAAAACTGTTTTTT. The chain couples TRBV4-1 to TRBJ1-4, with 8 bases that match TRBD1. The CDR3 contains 17 residues. Germline-derived CDR1 and CDR2 are MGHRA and YSYEKL. V was pared by 0 bases and J by 0 bases, with 3 bases of the junction left unmatched.

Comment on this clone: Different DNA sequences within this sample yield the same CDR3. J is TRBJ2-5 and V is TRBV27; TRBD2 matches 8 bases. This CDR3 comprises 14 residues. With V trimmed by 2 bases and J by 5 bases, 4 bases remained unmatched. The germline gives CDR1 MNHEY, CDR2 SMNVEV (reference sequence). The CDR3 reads CASSLAGGPETQYF. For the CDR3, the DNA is TGTGCCAGCAGTTTAGCGGGGGGTCCGGAGACCCAGTACTTC.

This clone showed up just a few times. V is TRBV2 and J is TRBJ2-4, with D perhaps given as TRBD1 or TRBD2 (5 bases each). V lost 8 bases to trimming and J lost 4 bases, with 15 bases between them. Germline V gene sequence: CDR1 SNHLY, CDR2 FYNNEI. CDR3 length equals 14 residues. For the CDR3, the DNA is TGTGCCAGCCTTTGGTATGGGGGAAAAAACATTCAGTACTTC. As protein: CASLWYGGKNIQYF.

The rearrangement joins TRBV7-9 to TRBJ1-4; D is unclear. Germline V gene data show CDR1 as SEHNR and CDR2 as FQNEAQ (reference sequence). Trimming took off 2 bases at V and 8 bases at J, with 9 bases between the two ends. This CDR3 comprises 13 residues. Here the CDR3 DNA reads TGTGCCAGCAGCTTACGTGGTCGCGAAAAACTGTTTTTT. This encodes CASSLRGREKLFF.

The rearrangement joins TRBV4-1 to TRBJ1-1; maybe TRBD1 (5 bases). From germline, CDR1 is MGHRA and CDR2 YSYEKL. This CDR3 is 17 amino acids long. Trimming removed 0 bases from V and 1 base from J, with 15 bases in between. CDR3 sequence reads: CASSQEGFLGRNTEAFF. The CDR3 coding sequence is TGCGCCAGCAGCCAAGAAGGGTTCTTGGGGCGGAACACTGAAGCTTTCTTT.

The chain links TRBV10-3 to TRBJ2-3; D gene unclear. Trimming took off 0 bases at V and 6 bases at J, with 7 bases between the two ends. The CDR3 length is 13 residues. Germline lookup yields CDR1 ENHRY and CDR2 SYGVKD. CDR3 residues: CAISESISDTQYF. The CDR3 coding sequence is TGTGCCATCAGTGAGTCGATCAGTGATACGCAGTATTTT.

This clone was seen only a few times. CDR3 in amino acids: CAISPEGWTEAFF. CDR3 in DNA: TGTGCCATCAGTCCCGAAGGGTGGACTGAAGCTTTCTTT. V and J are TRBV10-3 and TRBJ1-1; D unresolved. The CDR3 has 13 amino acids. Per germline, CDR1 ENHRY and CDR2 SYGVKD. V gave up 5 bases and J gave up 5 bases, with 12 bases separating them.

Here the CDR3 reads CATSRVGSSYEQYF. CDR3 nucleotide sequence: TGTGCCACCAGCAGAGTTGGTAGTTCGTACGAGCAGTACTTC. The chain is built from TRBV15 and TRBJ2-7; D remains ambiguous. The CDR3 loop spans 14 amino acids. V was clipped by 1 base and J by 4 bases, with 11 bases between them. CDR1 is LNHNV and CDR2 is YYDKDF in the germline V gene (reference sequence).

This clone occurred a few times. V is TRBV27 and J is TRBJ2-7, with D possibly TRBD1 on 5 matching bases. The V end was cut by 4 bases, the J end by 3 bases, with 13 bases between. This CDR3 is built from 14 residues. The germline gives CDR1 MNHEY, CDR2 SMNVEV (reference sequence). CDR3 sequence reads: CASSSWVRDYEQYF. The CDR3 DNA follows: TGTGCCAGCAGTTCATGGGTCAGGGACTACGAGCAGTACTTC.

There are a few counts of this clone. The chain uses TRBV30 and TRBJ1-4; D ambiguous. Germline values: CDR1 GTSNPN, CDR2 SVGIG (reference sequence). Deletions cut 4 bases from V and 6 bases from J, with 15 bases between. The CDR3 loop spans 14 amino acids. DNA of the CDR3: TGTGCCTGGAATCAGGAGACTGGGGATGAAAAACTGTTTTTT. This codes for CAWNQETGDEKLFF.

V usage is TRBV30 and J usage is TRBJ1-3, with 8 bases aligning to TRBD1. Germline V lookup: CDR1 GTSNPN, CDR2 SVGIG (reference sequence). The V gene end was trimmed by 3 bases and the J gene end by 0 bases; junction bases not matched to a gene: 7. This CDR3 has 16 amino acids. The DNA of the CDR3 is TGTGCCTGGAGCCTGACACAGGGGGGCTCTGGAAACACCATATATTTT. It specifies CAWSLTQGGSGNTIYF.

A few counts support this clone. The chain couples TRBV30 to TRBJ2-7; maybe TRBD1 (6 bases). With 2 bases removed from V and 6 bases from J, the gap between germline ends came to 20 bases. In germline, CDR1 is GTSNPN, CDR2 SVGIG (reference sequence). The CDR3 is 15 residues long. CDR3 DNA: TGTGCCTGGAGTCTGGGGACACGTGTGTTGGGCGAGCAGTACTTC. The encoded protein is CAWSLGTRVLGEQYF.

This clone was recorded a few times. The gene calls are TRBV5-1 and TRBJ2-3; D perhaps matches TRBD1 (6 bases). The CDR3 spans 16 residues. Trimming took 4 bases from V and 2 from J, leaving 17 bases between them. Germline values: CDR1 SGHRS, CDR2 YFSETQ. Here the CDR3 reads CASSPVVGTFTDTQYF. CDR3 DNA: TGCGCCAGCAGCCCGGTGGTCGGGACATTCACAGATACGCAGTATTTT.

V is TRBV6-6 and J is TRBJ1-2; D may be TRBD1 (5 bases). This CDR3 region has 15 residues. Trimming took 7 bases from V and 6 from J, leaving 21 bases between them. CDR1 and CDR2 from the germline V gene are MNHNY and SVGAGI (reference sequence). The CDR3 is CASIPRGWQENGYTF. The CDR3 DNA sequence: TGTGCCAGCATCCCGAGGGGTTGGCAAGAGAATGGCTACACCTTC.

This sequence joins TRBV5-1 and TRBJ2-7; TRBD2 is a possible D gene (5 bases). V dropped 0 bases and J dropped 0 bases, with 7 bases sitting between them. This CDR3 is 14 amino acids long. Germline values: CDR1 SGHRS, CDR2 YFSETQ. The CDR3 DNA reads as TGCGCCAGCAGCTTGGCTAGCAACTCCTACGAGCAGTACTTC. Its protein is CASSLASNSYEQYF.

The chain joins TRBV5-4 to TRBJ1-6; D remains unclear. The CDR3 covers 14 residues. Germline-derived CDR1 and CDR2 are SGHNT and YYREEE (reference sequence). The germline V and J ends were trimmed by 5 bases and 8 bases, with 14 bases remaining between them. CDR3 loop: CASRHREEHSPLHF. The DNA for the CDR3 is TGTGCCAGCAGGCACCGCGAGGAACATTCACCCCTCCACTTT.

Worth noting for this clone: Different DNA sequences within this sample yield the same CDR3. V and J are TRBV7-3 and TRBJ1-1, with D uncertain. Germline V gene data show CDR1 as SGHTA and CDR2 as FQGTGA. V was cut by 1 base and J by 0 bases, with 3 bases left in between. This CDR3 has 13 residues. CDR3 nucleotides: TGTGCCAGCAGCTTAAATGTGAACACTGAAGCTTTCTTT. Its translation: CASSLNVNTEAFF.

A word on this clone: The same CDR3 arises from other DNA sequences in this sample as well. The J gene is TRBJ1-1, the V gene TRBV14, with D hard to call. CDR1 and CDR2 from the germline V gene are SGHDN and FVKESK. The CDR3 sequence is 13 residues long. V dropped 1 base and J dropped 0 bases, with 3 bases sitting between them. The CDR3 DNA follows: TGTGCCAGCAGCCAAGGTATGAACACTGAAGCTTTCTTT. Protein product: CASSQGMNTEAFF.

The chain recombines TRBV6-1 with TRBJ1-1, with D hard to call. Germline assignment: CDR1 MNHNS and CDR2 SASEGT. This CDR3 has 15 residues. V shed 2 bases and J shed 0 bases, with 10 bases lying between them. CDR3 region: CASSESRSMNTEAFF. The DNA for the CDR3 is TGTGCCAGCAGTGAATCGCGAAGCATGAACACTGAAGCTTTCTTT.

The CDR3 DNA reads TGTGCCAGCAGCTTTGACAGGACGACAGATACGCAGTATTTT. This encodes CASSFDRTTDTQYF. This chain uses TRBV7-2 with TRBJ2-3, with D possibly TRBD1 on 6 matching bases. CDR1 and CDR2 (germline): SGHTA, FQGNSA. CDR3 length: 14 amino acids. V lost 3 bases and J 3 bases, leaving 10 bases between the germline ends.

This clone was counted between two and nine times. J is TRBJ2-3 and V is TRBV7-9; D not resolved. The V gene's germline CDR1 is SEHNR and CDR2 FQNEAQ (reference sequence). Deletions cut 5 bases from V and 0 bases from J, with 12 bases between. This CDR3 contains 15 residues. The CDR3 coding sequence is TGTGCCAGCAGCCCCCGGACCTCTAGCACAGATACGCAGTATTTT. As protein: CASSPRTSSTDTQYF.

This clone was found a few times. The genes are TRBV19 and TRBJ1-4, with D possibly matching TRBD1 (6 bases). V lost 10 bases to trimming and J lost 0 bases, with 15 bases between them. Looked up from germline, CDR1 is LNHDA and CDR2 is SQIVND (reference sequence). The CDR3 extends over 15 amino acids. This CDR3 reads CATETGAATNEKLFF. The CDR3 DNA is TGTGCCACCGAGACAGGCGCGGCAACTAATGAAAAACTGTTTTTT.